This T cell receptor beta chain emerged from a study of response to subunit inactivated influenza vaccine. TCRdb ran MiXCR on the RT-PCR reads and lists one entry per CDR3 protein. Of some 500,000 distinct CDR3 sequences in the sample, approximately 17% were seen once. Germline loops: CDR1 SGHNT, CDR2 YYREEE (reference sequence). The CDR3 runs 15 residues. Trimming removed 5 bases at V and 0 bases at J, with 12 bases between. The genes are TRBV5-4 and TRBJ2-1, with D perhaps TRBD2 (6 bases). The receptor was derived from a man between 50 and 75 years old who received an inactivated influenza vaccine. Sequences were derived from CD4+ T cells sorted from PBMCs, sampled around 2 years after vaccination. In nucleotides, the CDR3 is TGTGCCAGCAGTCGGGGGTCTGGCTCCTACAATGAGCAGTTCTTC. Protein sequence: CASSRGSGSYNEQFF.